These 7 T cell receptor beta chains share one sample of origin, sequenced in a study of blood T cells in healthy people across ages. Primed by a sample-barcoded 5' primer and a J-beta primer mix, a second PCR proceeded for about 6 to 12 cycles. In TCRdb, the 5' RACE reads were re-called with MiXCR into one record per CDR3 protein. In the table there are some 700,000 distinct CDR3 sequences, around 46% of which are singletons. The sequenced sample consisted of blood. Source of these receptors: a woman aged 55-69 years in good health.

This clonotype was seen repeatedly, ten times or more. J is TRBJ1-2 and V is TRBV5-5; tentatively, D is TRBD1 (5 bases). Trimming removed 4 bases from V and 0 bases from J, with 13 bases in between. CDR1 and CDR2 from the germline V gene are SGHKS and YYEKEE (reference sequence). The length of the CDR3 is 15 residues. The CDR3 DNA reads TGTGCCAGCAGCCCCCCGTTGGGGGCTAACTATGGCTACACCTTC. It codes for CASSPPLGANYGYTF.

The J gene is TRBJ2-7, the V gene TRBV14; D call uncertain. This CDR3 contains 12 residues. The V end was cut by 1 base, the J end by 5 bases, with 6 bases between. Germline V CDR1 and CDR2: SGHDN, FVKESK. The CDR3 sequence is CASSQVRHEQYF. The CDR3 nucleotides read TGTGCCAGCAGCCAAGTGAGGCACGAGCAGTACTTC.

The gene calls are TRBV6-6 and TRBJ2-1; either TRBD1 or TRBD2 may fit D (5 bases each). CDR3 length: 16 amino acids. Trimming removed 2 bases at V and 10 bases at J, with 21 bases between. The germline V gene encodes CDR1 MNHNY and CDR2 SVGAGI (reference sequence). This CDR3 is CASSYGWAGRTPEQFF. The CDR3 DNA reads as TGTGCCAGCAGTTACGGGTGGGCAGGGCGGACTCCGGAGCAGTTCTTC.

There are a few counts of this clonotype. This sequence joins TRBV6-2 or TRBV6-3 and TRBJ2-5, with 10 nucleotides matching TRBD2. V lost 5 bases, J lost 1 base, and 1 base stayed unmatched. There are 14 residues in the CDR3. Germline V gene data show CDR1 as MNHEY and CDR2 as SVGEGT. The CDR3 DNA follows: TGTGCCAGCAGTCAGCGGGAGGGCCAAGAGACCCAGTACTTC. Translated, it gives CASSQREGQETQYF.

This clonotype appeared once. At one of its ends the junction is not consistent with the germline gene, which may arise from a read error. J is TRBJ2-3 and V is TRBV7-2; TRBD2 agrees at 14 bases. Germline-derived CDR1 and CDR2 are SGHTA and FQGNSA. The CDR3 is 18 residues long. CDR3 DNA: TGTGCCAGCGGGATCCTGGGAGGGACTAGCGGGGGCACAGATGCGCAGTATTTT. This codes for CASGILGGTSGGTDAQYF.

The V and J genes are TRBV9 and TRBJ2-3, with D perhaps TRBD1 or TRBD2 (5 bases each). The V end was cut by 9 bases, the J end by 8 bases, with 19 bases between. CDR3 length equals 13 residues. Looked up from germline, CDR1 is SGDLS and CDR2 is YYNGEE. Here the CDR3 reads CATGAALEGTQYF. CDR3 DNA: TGTGCCACCGGGGCCGCGTTGGAAGGTACGCAGTATTTT.

This clonotype was observed a handful of times. V and J are TRBV20-1 and TRBJ2-5; no reliable D call. Germline V lookup: CDR1 DFQATT, CDR2 SNEGSKA (reference sequence). The CDR3 has 15 residues. V lost 4 bases and J lost 3, with 18 bases in between. The CDR3 DNA reads as TGCAGTGCTACCCTATGGGGAAACGGCAAAGAGACCCAGTACTTC. Translation gives CSATLWGNGKETQYF.